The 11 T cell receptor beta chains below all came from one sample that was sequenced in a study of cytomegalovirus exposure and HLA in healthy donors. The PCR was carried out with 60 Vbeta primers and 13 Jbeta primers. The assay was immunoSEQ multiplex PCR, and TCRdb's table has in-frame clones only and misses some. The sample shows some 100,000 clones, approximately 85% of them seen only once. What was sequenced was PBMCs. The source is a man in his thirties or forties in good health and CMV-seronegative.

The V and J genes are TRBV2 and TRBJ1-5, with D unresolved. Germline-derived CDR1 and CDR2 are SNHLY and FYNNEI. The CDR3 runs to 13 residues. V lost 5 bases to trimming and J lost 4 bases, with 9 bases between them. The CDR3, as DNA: TGTGCCAGCAGTCCAGCCGGGAATCAGCCCCAGCATTTT. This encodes CASSPAGNQPQHF. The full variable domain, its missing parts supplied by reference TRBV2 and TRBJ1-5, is EPEVTQTPSHQVTQMGQEVILRCVPISNHLYFYWYRQILGQKVEFLVSFYNNEISEKSEIFDDQFSVERPDGSNFTLKIRSTKLEDSAMYFCASSPAGNQPQHFGDGTRLSIL.

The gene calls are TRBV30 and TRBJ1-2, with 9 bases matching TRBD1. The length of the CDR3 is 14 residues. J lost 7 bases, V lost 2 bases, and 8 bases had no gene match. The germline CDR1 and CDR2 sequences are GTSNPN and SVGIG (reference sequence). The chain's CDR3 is CAWSQDRGSGGYTF. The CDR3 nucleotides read TGTGCCTGGAGTCAGGACAGGGGCAGCGGTGGCTACACCTTC.

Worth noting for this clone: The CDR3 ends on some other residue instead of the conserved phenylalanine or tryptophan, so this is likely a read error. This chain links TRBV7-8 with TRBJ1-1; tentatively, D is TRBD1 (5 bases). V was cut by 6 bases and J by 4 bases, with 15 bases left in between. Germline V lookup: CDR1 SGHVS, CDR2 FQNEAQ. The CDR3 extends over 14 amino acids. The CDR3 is CASRPVARGTEAFV. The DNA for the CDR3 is TGTGCCAGCAGACCAGTAGCAAGGGGCACTGAAGCTTTCGTT.

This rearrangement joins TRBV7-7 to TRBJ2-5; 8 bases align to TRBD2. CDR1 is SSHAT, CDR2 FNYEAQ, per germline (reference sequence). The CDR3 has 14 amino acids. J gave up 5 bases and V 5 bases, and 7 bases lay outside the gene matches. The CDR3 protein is CASSLPGGVETQYF. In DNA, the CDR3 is TGTGCCAGCAGCCTACCGGGGGGGGTCGAGACCCAGTACTTC.

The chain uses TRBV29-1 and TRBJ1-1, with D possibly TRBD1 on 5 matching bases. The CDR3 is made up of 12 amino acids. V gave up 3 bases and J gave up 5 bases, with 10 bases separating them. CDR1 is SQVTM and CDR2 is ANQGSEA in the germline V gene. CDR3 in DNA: TGCAGCGTTGAGCCAGGGCGGACTGAAGCTTTCTTT. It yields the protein CSVEPGRTEAFF.

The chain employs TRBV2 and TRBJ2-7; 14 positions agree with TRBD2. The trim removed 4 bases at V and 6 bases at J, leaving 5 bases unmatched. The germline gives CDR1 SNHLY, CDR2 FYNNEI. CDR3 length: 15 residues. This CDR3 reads CASSGRLAGGREQYF. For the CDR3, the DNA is TGTGCCAGCAGTGGAAGACTAGCGGGAGGGCGCGAGCAGTACTTC.

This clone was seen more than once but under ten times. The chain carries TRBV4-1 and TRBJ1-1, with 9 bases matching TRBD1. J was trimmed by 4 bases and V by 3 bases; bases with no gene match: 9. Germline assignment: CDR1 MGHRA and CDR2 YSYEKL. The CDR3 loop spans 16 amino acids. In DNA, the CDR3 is TGCGCCAGCAGCCACCTTCCGGGACAGGGATCCACTGAAGCTTTCTTT. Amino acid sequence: CASSHLPGQGSTEAFF.

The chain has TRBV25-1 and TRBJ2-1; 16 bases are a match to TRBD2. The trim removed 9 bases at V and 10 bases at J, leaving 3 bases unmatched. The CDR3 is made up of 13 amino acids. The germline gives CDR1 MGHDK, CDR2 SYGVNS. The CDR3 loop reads CARPGLAGGEQFF. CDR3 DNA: TGTGCCAGGCCGGGACTAGCGGGAGGGGAGCAGTTCTTC.

The CDR3 bases are TGTGCCAGCAGCTTAGGACTAGCGGGAGGGGAGACCCAGTACTTC. Translation: CASSLGLAGGETQYF. The chain is built from TRBV7-3 and TRBJ2-5, with 15 bases aligning to TRBD2. The CDR3 length is 15 residues. V shed 2 bases, J shed 5 bases, and the junction held 0 bases outside the gene matches. CDR1 is SGHTA and CDR2 is FQGTGA in the germline V gene.

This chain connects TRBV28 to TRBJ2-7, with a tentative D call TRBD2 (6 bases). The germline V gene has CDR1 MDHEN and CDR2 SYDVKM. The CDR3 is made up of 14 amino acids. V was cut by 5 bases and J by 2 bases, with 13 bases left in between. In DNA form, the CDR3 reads TGTGCCAGCAGTCGGAACTGGGGGGCCTACGAGCAGTACTTC. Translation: CASSRNWGAYEQYF.

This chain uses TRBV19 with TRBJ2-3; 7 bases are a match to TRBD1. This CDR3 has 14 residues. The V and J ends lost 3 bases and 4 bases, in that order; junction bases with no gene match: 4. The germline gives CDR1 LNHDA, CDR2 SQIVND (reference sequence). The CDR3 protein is CASSIMDRPDTQYF. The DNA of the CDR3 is TGTGCCAGTAGTATTATGGACAGGCCAGATACGCAGTATTTT.